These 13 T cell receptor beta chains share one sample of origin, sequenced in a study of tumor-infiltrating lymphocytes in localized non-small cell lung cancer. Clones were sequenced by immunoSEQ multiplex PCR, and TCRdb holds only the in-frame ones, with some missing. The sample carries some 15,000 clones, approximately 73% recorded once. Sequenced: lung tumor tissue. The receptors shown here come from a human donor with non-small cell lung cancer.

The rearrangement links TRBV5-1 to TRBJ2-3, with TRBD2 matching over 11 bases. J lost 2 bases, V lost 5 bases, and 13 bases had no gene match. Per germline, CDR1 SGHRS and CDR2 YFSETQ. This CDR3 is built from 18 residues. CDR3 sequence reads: CASSSRGTSGFTTDTQYF. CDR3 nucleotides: TGCGCCAGCAGTTCCCGCGGGACTAGCGGTTTCACCACAGATACGCAGTATTTT.

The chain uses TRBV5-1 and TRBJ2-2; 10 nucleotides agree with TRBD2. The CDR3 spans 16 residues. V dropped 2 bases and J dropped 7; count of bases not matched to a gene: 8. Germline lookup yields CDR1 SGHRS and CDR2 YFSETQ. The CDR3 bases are TGCGCCAGCAGCTTCCTAGCGGGAGTCTCTGTCGGGGAGCTGTTTTTT. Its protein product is CASSFLAGVSVGELFF.

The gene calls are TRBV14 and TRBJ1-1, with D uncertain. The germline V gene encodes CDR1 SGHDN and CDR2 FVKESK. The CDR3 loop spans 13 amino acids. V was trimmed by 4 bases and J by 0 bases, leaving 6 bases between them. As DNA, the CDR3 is TGTGCCAGCAGCCGCGGGCTGAACACTGAAGCTTTCTTT. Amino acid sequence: CASSRGLNTEAFF.

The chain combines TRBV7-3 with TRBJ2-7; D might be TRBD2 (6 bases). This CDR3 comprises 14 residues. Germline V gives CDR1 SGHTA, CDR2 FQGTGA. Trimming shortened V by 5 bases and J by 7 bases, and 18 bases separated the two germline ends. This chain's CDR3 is CASSPGLSSGEQYF. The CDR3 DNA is TGTGCCAGCAGCCCGGGACTGTCCTCTGGGGAGCAGTACTTC.

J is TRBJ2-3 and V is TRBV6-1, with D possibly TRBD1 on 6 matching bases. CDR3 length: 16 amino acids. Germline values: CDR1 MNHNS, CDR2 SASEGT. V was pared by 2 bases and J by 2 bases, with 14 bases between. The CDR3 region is CASSEKLGAFTDTQYF. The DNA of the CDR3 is TGTGCCAGCAGTGAAAAGTTGGGGGCGTTCACAGATACGCAGTATTTT.

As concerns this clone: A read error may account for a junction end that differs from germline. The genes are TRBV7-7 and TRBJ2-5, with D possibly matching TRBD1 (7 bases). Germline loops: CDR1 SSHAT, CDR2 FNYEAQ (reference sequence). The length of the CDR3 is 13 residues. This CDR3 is CASSSQGRETQYF. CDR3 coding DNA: TGTGCTAGCAGCTCACAGGGGAGGGAGACCCAGTACTTC.

CDR3 bases: TGTGCCACTCACCCGGGACAGAGAAACACCATATATTTT. Protein: CATHPGQRNTIYF. The V gene is TRBV10-3, the J gene TRBJ1-3, with 7 bases lining up with TRBD1. The V and J ends lost 10 bases and 5 bases, in that order; junction bases with no gene match: 8. Germline V CDR1 and CDR2: ENHRY, SYGVKD. This CDR3 contains 13 residues.

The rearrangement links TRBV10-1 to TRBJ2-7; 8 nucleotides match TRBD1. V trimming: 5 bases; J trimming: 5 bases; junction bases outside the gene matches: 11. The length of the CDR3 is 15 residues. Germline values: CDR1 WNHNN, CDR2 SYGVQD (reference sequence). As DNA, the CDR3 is TGCGCCAGCAGTCATCCCGGACAGGGCCGGCACGAGCAGTACTTC. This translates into CASSHPGQGRHEQYF.

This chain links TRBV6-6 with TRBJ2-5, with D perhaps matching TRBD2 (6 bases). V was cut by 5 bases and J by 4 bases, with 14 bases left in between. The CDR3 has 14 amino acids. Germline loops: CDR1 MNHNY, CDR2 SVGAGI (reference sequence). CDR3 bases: TGTGCCAGCAGTCCCCCGGGGGAATTAGAGACCCAGTACTTC. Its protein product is CASSPPGELETQYF.

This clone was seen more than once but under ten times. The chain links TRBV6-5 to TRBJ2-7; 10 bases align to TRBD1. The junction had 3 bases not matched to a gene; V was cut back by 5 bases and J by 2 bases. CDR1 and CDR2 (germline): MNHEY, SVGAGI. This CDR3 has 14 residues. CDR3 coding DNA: TGTGCCAGCAGTCGACAGGGGGCCGCCTACGAGCAGTACTTC. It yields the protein CASSRQGAAYEQYF.

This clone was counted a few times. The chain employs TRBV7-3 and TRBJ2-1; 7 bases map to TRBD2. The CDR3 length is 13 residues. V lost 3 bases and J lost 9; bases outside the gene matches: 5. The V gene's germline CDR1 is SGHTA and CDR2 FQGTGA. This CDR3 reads CASSLAGAPEQFF. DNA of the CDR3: TGTGCCAGCAGCTTGGCGGGAGCCCCTGAGCAGTTCTTC.

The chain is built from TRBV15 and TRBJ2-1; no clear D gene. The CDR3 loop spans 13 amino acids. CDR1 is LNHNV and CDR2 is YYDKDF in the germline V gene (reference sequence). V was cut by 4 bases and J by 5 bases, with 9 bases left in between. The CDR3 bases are TGTGCCACCAGCATCCGGGTTAACAATGAGCAGTTCTTC. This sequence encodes CATSIRVNNEQFF.

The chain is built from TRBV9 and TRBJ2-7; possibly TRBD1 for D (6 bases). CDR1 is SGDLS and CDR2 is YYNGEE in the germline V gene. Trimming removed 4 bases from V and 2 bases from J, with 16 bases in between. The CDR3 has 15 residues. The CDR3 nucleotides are TGTGCCAGCAGCTCCCGACAGGCAGAACCCTACGAGCAGTACTTC. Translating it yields CASSSRQAEPYEQYF.